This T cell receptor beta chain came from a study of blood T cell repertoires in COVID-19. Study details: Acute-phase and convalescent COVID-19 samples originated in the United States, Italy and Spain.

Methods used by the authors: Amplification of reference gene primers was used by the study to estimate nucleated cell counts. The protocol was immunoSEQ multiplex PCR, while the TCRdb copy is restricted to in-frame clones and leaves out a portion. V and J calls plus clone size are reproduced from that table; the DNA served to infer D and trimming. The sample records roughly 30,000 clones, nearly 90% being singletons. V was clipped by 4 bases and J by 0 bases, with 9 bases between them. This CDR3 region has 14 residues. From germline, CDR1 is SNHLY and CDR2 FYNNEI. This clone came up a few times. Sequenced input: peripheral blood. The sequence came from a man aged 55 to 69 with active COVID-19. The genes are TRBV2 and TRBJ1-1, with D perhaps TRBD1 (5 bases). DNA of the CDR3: TGTGCCAGCAGTGCGGAGGGGATGAACACTGAAGCTTTCTTT. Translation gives CASSAEGMNTEAFF.